This T cell receptor beta chain was obtained from a study of T cells in Graves' hyperthyroidism and ophthalmopathy. The study's findings and limits: Most thyroid clonotypes with frequency above 0.001 were detected in blood.

This clonotype has ten or more counts. Antigen unknown. Amplified regions were TCR beta CDR3 sequences from RNA transcripts. Researchers ran a first-round RT-PCR on the TCR CDR3 using the HTBI primer set. In TCRdb, the multiplex PCR reads were re-called with MiXCR into one record per CDR3 protein. The sample records 360,000 or so distinct CDR3 sequences, about 15% being singletons. This CDR3 comprises 14 residues. The junction had 8 bases not matched to a gene; V was cut back by 5 bases and J by 5 bases. Germline values: CDR1 MNHEY, CDR2 SMNVEV (reference sequence). The source of this sequence is a woman aged 55-75 years with Graves' ophthalmopathy. Sequencing was carried out using blood. This chain links TRBV27 with TRBJ2-5, with 7 bases lining up with TRBD1. CDR3 sequence reads: CASSPSTGRETQYF. CDR3 nucleotide sequence: TGTGCCAGCAGTCCCTCGACAGGGCGGGAGACCCAGTACTTC.